A selection of T cell receptor beta chains follows, all from one sample in a study of cytomegalovirus exposure and HLA in healthy donors. Profiling relied on immunoSEQ multiplex PCR, and the TCRdb table lists in-frame clones only, not all of them. The table has 200,000 to 250,000 clones, about 90% seen once. What was sequenced was PBMCs. These receptors came from a man between 18 and 29 years old in good health and CMV-seropositive. Both conserved end residues are part of each CDR3. Each record gives: V gene, J gene, CDR3 protein.

TRBV19	TRBJ2-7	CASSTDYEQYF
TRBV30	TRBJ2-1	CACQGIYNEQFF
TRBV19	TRBJ2-3	CASSISLAGAFGDTQYF
TRBV5-1	TRBJ2-1	CASSLGVAGVENEQFF
TRBV7-8	TRBJ1-3	CASSLQTSGNTIYF
TRBV6-6	TRBJ2-7	CASSPGDPGNEQYF
TRBV30	TRBJ2-7	CAWSWGAGNSYEQYF
TRBV15	TRBJ1-2	CATSRDHIGVEYGYTF
TRBV6-5	TRBJ2-5	CASSYHAGGAETQYF
TRBV2	TRBJ2-3	CASSAEESTQYF
TRBV18	TRBJ2-5	CASSPNTQETQYF
TRBV29-1	TRBJ1-1	CSVVPSLLRGTEAFF
TRBV6-5	TRBJ1-1	CASSYSMNTEAFF